The 32 T cell receptor beta chains below all came from one sample that was sequenced in a study of cytomegalovirus exposure and HLA in healthy donors. Use of 60 Vbeta and 13 Jbeta primers characterized the PCR. Only in-frame clones appear in the TCRdb table, and some are missing; sequencing was by immunoSEQ multiplex PCR. The table records approximately 100,000 clones, approximately 82% of them present only once. The sample comprised PBMCs. The receptors were sampled from a woman aged 18-29 years in good health and CMV-seronegative.

The chain is built from TRBV19 and TRBJ2-4; 10 bases match TRBD1. This CDR3 is 15 amino acids long. Trimming at V came to 5 bases and at J to 6 bases, leaving 7 bases not matched to a gene. Germline values: CDR1 LNHDA, CDR2 SQIVND (reference sequence). CDR3 sequence reads: CASSPPTGGLNIQYF. DNA of the CDR3: TGTGCCAGTAGTCCCCCGACAGGGGGCCTAAACATTCAGTACTTC.

The CDR3 nucleotides are TGCGCCAGCAGCTTAAGGAGCTCCTACGAGCAGTACTTC. It encodes CASSLRSSYEQYF. The chain recombines TRBV5-1 with TRBJ2-7; D uncertain. This CDR3 region has 13 residues. From germline, CDR1 is SGHRS and CDR2 YFSETQ. With 2 bases removed from V and 0 bases from J, the gap between germline ends came to 6 bases. Full variable domain (outside the CDR3, taken from reference TRBV5-1 and TRBJ2-7): KAGVTQTPRYLIKTRGQQVTLSCSPISGHRSVSWYQQTPGQGLQFLFEYFSETQRNKGNFPGRFSGRQFSNSRSEMNVSTLELGDSALYLCASSLRSSYEQYFGPGTRLTVT.

The V gene is TRBV13, the J gene TRBJ1-2; 8 nucleotides agree with TRBD1. The junction had 4 bases not matched to a gene; V was cut back by 4 bases and J by 3 bases. In germline, CDR1 is PRHDT, CDR2 FYEKMQ (reference sequence). This CDR3 region has 14 residues. The CDR3 spells CASSYDRGDYGYTF. The CDR3 DNA reads TGTGCCAGCAGCTACGACAGGGGCGACTATGGCTACACCTTC.

This clone was seen a handful of times. The chain links TRBV4-3 to TRBJ1-2; TRBD1 agrees at 7 bases. The V segment lost 5 bases and the J segment 0 bases; nucleotides outside the gene matches: 6. CDR1 and CDR2 (germline): LGHNA, YSLEER. The CDR3 sequence is 15 residues long. CDR3 nucleotide sequence: TGCGCCAGCAGCACTAACAGGGGAGCTAACTATGGCTACACCTTC. It specifies CASSTNRGANYGYTF.

The chain links TRBV7-9 to TRBJ2-1, with TRBD1 matching over 8 bases. The germline V gene encodes CDR1 SEHNR and CDR2 FQNEAQ (reference sequence). CDR3 size: 15 residues. V lost 2 bases and J lost 6; bases outside the gene matches: 6. The CDR3 is CASSLTATGVNEQFF. The CDR3 bases are TGTGCCAGCAGCTTAACGGCGACAGGGGTCAATGAGCAGTTCTTC.

The chain joins TRBV6-5 to TRBJ2-1; a weak D match, TRBD1 (5 bases). This CDR3 contains 13 residues. The V end was cut by 2 bases, the J end by 10 bases, with 12 bases between. The germline gives CDR1 MNHEY, CDR2 SVGAGI. In nucleotides, the CDR3 is TGTGCCAGCAGTTACCCGGACACCCCCGAGCAGTTCTTC. Protein sequence: CASSYPDTPEQFF.

This clone showed up just a few times. The chain joins TRBV5-5 to TRBJ2-7; tentative D call: TRBD1 (5 bases). Trimming took off 2 bases at V and 3 bases at J, with 9 bases between the two ends. The CDR3 length is 13 residues. Germline V gene data show CDR1 as SGHKS and CDR2 as YYEKEE (reference sequence). CDR3 residues: CASSLGASYEQYF. CDR3 bases: TGTGCCAGCAGCTTAGGGGCCAGCTACGAGCAGTACTTC. Based on the CDR3 plus reference TRBV5-5 and TRBJ2-7, the full variable domain is DAGVTQSPTHLIKTRGQQVTLRCSPISGHKSVSWYQQVLGQGPQFIFQYYEKEERGRGNFPDRFSARQFPNYSSELNVNALLLGDSALYLCASSLGASYEQYFGPGTRLTVT.

The chain links TRBV13 to TRBJ1-3, with 9 bases identical to TRBD1. Germline-derived CDR1 and CDR2 are PRHDT and FYEKMQ (reference sequence). The V segment lost 5 bases and the J segment 4 bases; nucleotides outside the gene matches: 6. This CDR3 has 15 residues. CDR3 DNA sequence: TGTGCCAGCAGCCCGACGGGACAGGGAGGAAACACCATATATTTT. Translated: CASSPTGQGGNTIYF.

J is TRBJ1-5 and V is TRBV21-1. TRBV21-1 is assigned pseudogene status. This CDR3 is built from 15 residues. The CDR3 bases are TGTGCCAGCAGCAAAGACCGGGGGGGCAATCAGCCCCAGCATTTT. Translating it yields CASSKDRGGNQPQHF.

This chain uses TRBV10-3 with TRBJ1-2; D gene unclear. Germline-derived CDR1 and CDR2 are ENHRY and SYGVKD. The CDR3 consists of 13 residues. The V and J ends lost 2 bases and 4 bases respectively, with 8 bases between them. CDR3 protein: CAISEPPGYGYTF. The DNA of the CDR3 is TGTGCCATCAGTGAGCCCCCGGGCTATGGCTACACCTTC.

This clone occurred once. The chain joins TRBV5-1 to TRBJ2-5; 7 bases agree with TRBD1. There are 14 residues in the CDR3. Looked up from germline, CDR1 is SGHRS and CDR2 is YFSETQ. The J segment lost 2 bases and the V segment lost 3 bases, leaving 4 bases of the junction unmatched. The CDR3 reads CASSSGQAQETQYF. The CDR3 nucleotides read TGCGCCAGCAGCTCTGGACAGGCACAAGAGACCCAGTACTTC.

The chain recombines TRBV27 with TRBJ2-7; TRBD1 aligns across 9 bases. V gave up 5 bases and J gave up 5 bases; unmatched junction bases: 13. This CDR3 is built from 16 residues. Germline assignment: CDR1 MNHEY and CDR2 SMNVEV (reference sequence). The CDR3 coding sequence is TGTGCCAGCAGTGGATACAGGGGGCGTCTTTTGGACGAGCAGTACTTC. This sequence encodes CASSGYRGRLLDEQYF.

The chain employs TRBV9 and TRBJ2-7, with 11 bases aligning to TRBD1. The CDR3 consists of 16 residues. CDR1 and CDR2 (germline): SGDLS, YYNGEE. J was trimmed by 3 bases and V by 0 bases; bases with no gene match: 5. In DNA, the CDR3 is TGTGCCAGCAGCGTAGAGGACAGGGGGCCCCTCTACGAGCAGTACTTC. Its translation: CASSVEDRGPLYEQYF.

The chain recombines TRBV18 with TRBJ2-2, with TRBD1 as a possible D gene (6 bases). The CDR3 totals 16 residues. V lost 2 bases and J lost 1, with 11 bases in between. CDR1 is KGHSH, CDR2 LQKENI, per germline. CDR3 loop: CASSPDPGQNTGELFF. CDR3 bases: TGTGCCAGCTCACCAGACCCGGGACAGAACACCGGGGAGCTGTTTTTT.

This sequence joins TRBV28 and TRBJ1-1; no definite D call. V was clipped by 3 bases and J by 6 bases, with 14 bases between them. This CDR3 has 14 amino acids. CDR1 is MDHEN, CDR2 SYDVKM, per germline. In nucleotides, the CDR3 is TGTGCCAGCAGTTTTATCCTGCGGAGTGCTGAAGCTTTCTTT. Translated, it gives CASSFILRSAEAFF.

V and J are TRBV4-3 and TRBJ1-2; D might be TRBD1 (6 bases). Germline loops: CDR1 LGHNA, CDR2 YSLEER. Trimming took off 0 bases at V and 5 bases at J, with 13 bases between the two ends. This CDR3 comprises 15 residues. The CDR3 bases are TGCGCCAGCAGCCAAGACCGGGGGGCGCGGTATGGCTACACCTTC. This encodes CASSQDRGARYGYTF.

V is TRBV19 and J is TRBJ1-2, with D possibly TRBD1 on 6 matching bases. Germline lookup yields CDR1 LNHDA and CDR2 SQIVND (reference sequence). The CDR3 is 16 residues long. Trimming cost V 1 base and J 4 bases, with 16 bases left between them. DNA of the CDR3: TGTGCCAGTAGTATAGCGGCCCAGGGGTATGGCTATGGCTACACCTTC. Amino acid sequence: CASSIAAQGYGYGYTF. The whole variable domain, remainder taken from reference TRBV19 and TRBJ1-2, is DGGITQSPKYLFRKEGQNVTLSCEQNLNHDAMYWYRQDPGQGLRLIYYSQIVNDFQKGDIAEGYSVSREKKESFPLTVTSAQKNPTAFYLCASSIAAQGYGYGYTFGSGTRLTVV.

The CDR3, as DNA: TGTGCCAGCAGAGCGGACAGGGGCCAATCCTACGAGCAGTACTTC. It specifies CASRADRGQSYEQYF. The chain combines TRBV6-5 with TRBJ2-7; 9 nucleotides agree with TRBD1. Germline-derived CDR1 and CDR2 are MNHEY and SVGAGI. This CDR3 spans 15 amino acids. Trimming cost V 6 bases and J 1 base; bases outside gene matches: 7.

CDR3 DNA: TGTGCCAGTAGTATAGGGACTAGCGGGACTGAGACCCAGTACTTC. Its protein product is CASSIGTSGTETQYF. The J gene is TRBJ2-5, the V gene TRBV19; 12 nucleotides line up with TRBD2. Germline V lookup: CDR1 LNHDA, CDR2 SQIVND (reference sequence). The CDR3 extends over 15 amino acids. The V and J ends lost 1 base and 5 bases, in that order; junction bases with no gene match: 2.

The rearrangement links TRBV5-6 to TRBJ2-7; the D gene is possibly TRBD2 (6 bases). Germline-derived CDR1 and CDR2 are SGHDT and YYEEEE. Deletions cut 6 bases from V and 5 bases from J, with 18 bases between. The CDR3 is made up of 14 amino acids. The CDR3 region has the DNA TGTGCCAGCATCAGAAGGGCGGGAAAGCACGAGCAGTACTTC. It yields the protein CASIRRAGKHEQYF. Full variable domain (remainder filled in from reference TRBV5-6 and TRBJ2-7): DAGVTQSPTHLIKTRGQQVTLRCSPKSGHDTVSWYQQALGQGPQFIFQYYEEEERQRGNFPDRFSGHQFPNYSSELNVNALLLGDSALYLCASIRRAGKHEQYFGPGTRLTVT.

The gene calls are TRBV5-1 and TRBJ2-3; a possible D gene is TRBD2 (6 bases). This CDR3 region has 13 residues. V lost 3 bases to trimming and J lost 4 bases, with 9 bases between them. The V gene's germline CDR1 is SGHRS and CDR2 YFSETQ. CDR3 in DNA: TGCGCCAGCAGCTCTAGCGTCGCAGATACGCAGTATTTT. It specifies CASSSSVADTQYF.

The chain joins TRBV5-8 to TRBJ2-7; D is possibly TRBD2 (6 bases). Trimming removed 3 bases from V and 2 bases from J, with 18 bases in between. Germline lookup yields CDR1 SGHTS and CDR2 YDEGEE. This CDR3 is 16 amino acids long. The CDR3 DNA follows: TGTGCCAGCAGCTCCCCCCGGGGTAGCGGAACCTACGAGCAGTACTTC. This codes for CASSSPRGSGTYEQYF. The full variable domain, completed using reference TRBV5-8 and TRBJ2-7, is EAGVTQSPTHLIKTRGQQATLRCSPISGHTSVYWYQQALGLGLQFLLWYDEGEERNRGNFPPRFSGRQFPNYSSELNVNALELEDSALYLCASSSPRGSGTYEQYFGPGTRLTVT.

The chain has TRBV7-9 and TRBJ2-2, with D maybe TRBD2 (5 bases). The CDR3 runs to 17 residues. Germline V gene data show CDR1 as SEHNR and CDR2 as FQNEAQ (reference sequence). The V and J ends lost 6 bases and 0 bases respectively, with 17 bases between them. CDR3 loop: CASRYTSLITNTGELFF. CDR3 DNA: TGTGCCAGCAGATATACTAGTCTTATTACGAACACCGGGGAGCTGTTTTTT.

V and J are TRBV4-2 and TRBJ2-1, with 13 bases aligning to TRBD2. This CDR3 is 17 amino acids long. Germline V gives CDR1 LGHNA, CDR2 YNFKEQ. After removal of 4 bases from V and 8 bases from J, the junction contained 11 bases not matched to a gene. This CDR3 is CASSPGLAGSFGDEQFF. The CDR3 nucleotides read TGTGCCAGCAGCCCGGGACTAGCGGGAAGCTTTGGCGATGAGCAGTTCTTC.

The V and J genes are TRBV15 and TRBJ2-1; 7 nucleotides line up with TRBD1. The CDR3 has 13 amino acids. V shed 8 bases and J 1 base; nucleotides not matched to a gene: 2. Germline CDR1 is LNHNV and CDR2 is YYDKDF (reference sequence). The CDR3 DNA reads TGTGCCACCCGACAGGGATCCTACAATGAGCAGTTCTTC. It translates to CATRQGSYNEQFF.

CDR3 sequence: CASSQDFVNSPLHF. In DNA, the CDR3 is TGCGCCAGCAGCCAAGATTTCGTAAATTCACCCCTCCACTTT. This chain joins TRBV4-3 and TRBJ1-6; D is ambiguous. CDR1 LGHNA and CDR2 YSLEER come from the germline V gene. V dropped 0 bases and J dropped 7 bases, with 7 bases sitting between them. The CDR3 consists of 14 residues.

The rearrangement uses TRBV7-2 and TRBJ2-7; TRBD2 agrees at 7 bases. The length of the CDR3 is 14 residues. The germline CDR1 and CDR2 sequences are SGHTA and FQGNSA. With V trimmed by 6 bases and J by 3 bases, 8 bases remained unmatched. The CDR3 DNA reads as TGTGCCAGCAGTCGCGCCGGGACTAACTACGAGCAGTACTTC. Its translation: CASSRAGTNYEQYF.

V gene TRBV7-2 combines with J gene TRBJ2-7; 7 nucleotides align to TRBD1. The junction had 9 bases not matched to a gene; V was cut back by 1 base and J by 3 bases. Germline values: CDR1 SGHTA, CDR2 FQGNSA. CDR3 length: 16 amino acids. The CDR3 spells CASSLGPGQLNYEQYF. The CDR3 DNA sequence: TGTGCCAGCAGCTTAGGACCGGGACAGCTAAACTACGAGCAGTACTTC. Full variable domain (rest looked up from reference TRBV7-2 and TRBJ2-7): GAGVSQSPSNKVTEKGKDVELRCDPISGHTALYWYRQSLGQGLEFLIYFQGNSAPDKSGLPSDRFSAERTGGSVSTLTIQRTQQEDSAVYLCASSLGPGQLNYEQYFGPGTRLTVT.

This chain connects TRBV2 to TRBJ1-3, with D maybe TRBD1 (6 bases). Germline CDR1 reads SNHLY; CDR2 reads FYNNEI. Between the trimmed V and J ends, which lost 7 bases and 3 bases, there was a span of 10 bases. This CDR3 spans 13 amino acids. The CDR3 is CASKNRDGNTIYF. CDR3 in DNA: TGTGCCAGCAAGAACAGGGATGGAAACACCATATATTTT.

The sample holds a few counts of this clone. The rearrangement uses TRBV19 and TRBJ1-3, with D possibly matching TRBD1 (5 bases). The CDR3 has 16 amino acids. Trimming took 3 bases from V and 0 from J, leaving 12 bases between them. Per germline, CDR1 LNHDA and CDR2 SQIVND (reference sequence). The CDR3 spells CASSISGGHSGNTIYF. CDR3 in DNA: TGTGCCAGTAGTATCTCCGGCGGACACTCTGGAAACACCATATATTTT.

The table lists this clone with a count of one. V gene TRBV18 combines with J gene TRBJ1-3; the match to TRBD1 covers 7 bases. V shed 2 bases and J 4 bases; nucleotides not matched to a gene: 5. The CDR3 contains 15 residues. Germline CDR1 and CDR2: KGHSH and LQKENI. The CDR3 loop reads CASSPRQGYGNTIYF. The CDR3 nucleotides read TGTGCCAGCTCACCAAGACAGGGCTACGGAAACACCATATATTTT. The whole variable domain, filled in from reference TRBV18 and TRBJ1-3, reads NAGVMQNPRHLVRRRGQEARLRCSPMKGHSHVYWYRQLPEEGLKFMVYLQKENIIDESGMPKERFSAEFPKEGPSILRIQQVVRGDSAAYFCASSPRQGYGNTIYFGEGSWLTVV.

V gene TRBV4-3 combines with J gene TRBJ1-4, with D perhaps TRBD1 (6 bases). Germline values: CDR1 LGHNA, CDR2 YSLEER. V dropped 0 bases and J dropped 6 bases, with 17 bases sitting between them. The CDR3 is 17 residues long. CDR3 sequence reads: CASSQDLGGAGHEKLFF. CDR3 bases: TGCGCCAGCAGCCAAGATCTGGGGGGGGCAGGTCATGAAAAACTGTTTTTT.